The 27 T cell receptor beta chains given below trace back to one sample, sequenced in a study of cytomegalovirus exposure and HLA in healthy donors. PCR primers comprised 60 Vbeta and 13 Jbeta primers. The repertoire was sequenced with immunoSEQ multiplex PCR; TCRdb's copy has only in-frame clones and lacks some. The data contain about 250,000 clones, around 66% of them singletons. Sequenced: PBMCs. These receptors came from a female donor in good health and CMV-seronegative.

The genes are TRBV7-9 and TRBJ2-7, with D tentatively TRBD2 (6 bases). CDR1 and CDR2 from the germline V gene are SEHNR and FQNEAQ (reference sequence). Trimming pared 3 bases from V and 6 bases from J, leaving 12 bases between. There are 13 residues in the CDR3. The CDR3 DNA is TGTGCCAGCAGCTTTTCCGGGAGAGGCGAGCAGTACTTC. Amino acids: CASSFSGRGEQYF.

The chain carries TRBV13 and TRBJ2-7; 7 bases are shared with TRBD1. The J segment lost 5 bases and the V segment lost 1 base, leaving 2 bases of the junction unmatched. In germline, CDR1 is PRHDT, CDR2 FYEKMQ (reference sequence). CDR3 length equals 13 residues. The DNA for the CDR3 is TGTGCCAGCAGCTTAGAAACAGGGGACGAGCAGTACTTC. Protein: CASSLETGDEQYF.

The V call is TRBV30, the J call TRBJ2-1; 8 bases align to TRBD1. V was pared by 2 bases and J by 0 bases, with 3 bases of the junction left unmatched. Germline loops: CDR1 GTSNPN, CDR2 SVGIG (reference sequence). CDR3 length equals 15 residues. The CDR3 protein is CAWSSGQGSYNEQFF. CDR3 bases: TGTGCCTGGAGTTCCGGACAGGGCTCCTACAATGAGCAGTTCTTC.

The chain links TRBV27 to TRBJ2-2; tentatively, D is TRBD2 (6 bases). Germline V lookup: CDR1 MNHEY, CDR2 SMNVEV (reference sequence). This CDR3 comprises 13 residues. V dropped 8 bases and J dropped 6 bases, with 13 bases sitting between them. The CDR3 DNA follows: TGTGCCAGCGCTCCAACGGGAGCCGGGGAGCTGTTTTTT. It yields the protein CASAPTGAGELFF.

V is TRBV21-1 and J is TRBJ2-7; TRBD1, the D gene given by the table, was not confirmed from the DNA. TRBV21-1 is flagged as a pseudogene. There are 20 residues in the CDR3. CDR3 protein: CASSDIPKLARDIYVYEQYF. DNA of the CDR3: TGTGCCAGCAGCGATATACCCAAGCTGGCCCGGGACATATACGTGTACGAGCAGTACTTC.

The chain is built from TRBV4-2 and TRBJ2-2, with TRBD2 matching over 8 bases. The CDR3 is 16 amino acids. The germline CDR1 and CDR2 sequences are LGHNA and YNFKEQ. The ends lost 1 base at V and 3 bases at J; junction bases unmatched: 4. CDR3 region: CASSQAASGHTGELFF. In nucleotides, the CDR3 is TGTGCCAGCAGCCAAGCGGCTAGCGGGCACACCGGGGAGCTGTTTTTT.

The V and J genes are TRBV5-5 and TRBJ1-2, with D perhaps matching TRBD1 (5 bases). With 0 bases removed from V and 7 bases from J, the gap between germline ends came to 13 bases. Germline V gives CDR1 SGHKS, CDR2 YYEKEE (reference sequence). This CDR3 is built from 14 residues. In DNA, the CDR3 is TGTGCCAGCAGCTTGGCCATCGCGCAGGGTGGCTACACCTTC. Amino acid sequence: CASSLAIAQGGYTF. Variable domain in full (rest from reference TRBV5-5 and TRBJ1-2): DAGVTQSPTHLIKTRGQQVTLRCSPISGHKSVSWYQQVLGQGPQFIFQYYEKEERGRGNFPDRFSARQFPNYSSELNVNALLLGDSALYLCASSLAIAQGGYTFGSGTRLTVV.

This rearrangement joins TRBV30 to TRBJ2-7; 7 nucleotides agree with TRBD1. Germline lookup yields CDR1 GTSNPN and CDR2 SVGIG (reference sequence). The V and J ends lost 5 bases and 6 bases, in that order; junction bases with no gene match: 7. The CDR3 has 12 residues. The CDR3 DNA reads TGTGCCTGGGGAAGACAGGGTGCCGAGCAGTACTTC. Its translation: CAWGRQGAEQYF.

The rearrangement links TRBV19 to TRBJ2-7; TRBD1 aligns across 9 bases. Per the germline V gene, CDR1 is LNHDA and CDR2 is SQIVND (reference sequence). The ends lost 6 bases at V and 6 bases at J; junction bases unmatched: 6. CDR3 length: 13 residues. In DNA, the CDR3 is TGTGCCAGTAGGACGGGACAGGGTACCGAGCAGTACTTC. Translating gives CASRTGQGTEQYF.

A single count supports this clone. The V and J genes are TRBV5-1 and TRBJ2-7; 11 positions agree with TRBD2. The J segment lost 3 bases and the V segment lost 0 bases, leaving 5 bases of the junction unmatched. CDR1 and CDR2 (germline): SGHRS, YFSETQ. This CDR3 contains 16 residues. The CDR3 DNA reads TGCGCCAGCAGCTTGGACGGGACTAGCGGAAACTACGAGCAGTACTTC. Protein: CASSLDGTSGNYEQYF.

A note on this clone: A read error may produce the germline difference seen at one junction end. The chain employs TRBV5-1 and TRBJ1-1, with 7 bases fitting TRBD1. The germline V gene has CDR1 SGHRS and CDR2 YFSETQ. The CDR3 consists of 13 residues. CDR3 sequence: CANSFTGANEAFF. In DNA form, the CDR3 reads TGCGCCAACAGCTTCACAGGGGCCAATGAAGCTTTCTTT.

The chain has TRBV6-5 and TRBJ2-5, with D possibly matching TRBD2 (6 bases). The DNA end is more similar to TRBJ2-7, so the J call may be wrong. This CDR3 spans 15 amino acids. Germline CDR1 reads MNHEY; CDR2 reads SVGAGI. DNA of the CDR3: TGTGCCAGCAGGCTTTCCCGGGACTCCCTCTACGAGCAGTACTTC. This translates into CASRLSRDSLYEQYF.

The chain has TRBV6-1 and TRBJ1-2, with 9 bases identical to TRBD1. The CDR3 is 15 residues long. V lost 7 bases and J lost 7; bases outside the gene matches: 13. Germline V gives CDR1 MNHNS, CDR2 SASEGT. CDR3 sequence reads: CASTSGQQGARGYTF. The CDR3 DNA sequence: TGTGCCAGCACGAGCGGTCAACAGGGGGCGCGTGGCTACACCTTC.

V and J are TRBV7-9 and TRBJ2-7, with 8 bases that match TRBD2. The CDR3 runs to 14 residues. Germline CDR1 SEHNR, CDR2 FQNEAQ (reference sequence). V was pared by 1 base and J by 5 bases, with 4 bases of the junction left unmatched. The CDR3 loop reads CASSLVSRGDEQYF. CDR3 bases: TGTGCCAGCAGCTTAGTGTCGCGGGGGGACGAGCAGTACTTC.

This clone was counted between two and nine times. The J gene is TRBJ1-5, the V gene TRBV5-5; the match to TRBD1 covers 10 bases. Germline CDR1 and CDR2: SGHKS and YYEKEE (reference sequence). This CDR3 region has 15 residues. Trimming at V came to 0 bases and at J to 9 bases, leaving 6 bases not matched to a gene. The CDR3 nucleotides are TGTGCCAGCAGCTTGGTGGGGACAGGGGCACCGCCCCAGCATTTT. Protein product: CASSLVGTGAPPQHF.

The V gene is TRBV6-1, the J gene TRBJ2-2; no definite D call. The CDR3 covers 14 residues. From germline, CDR1 is MNHNS and CDR2 SASEGT. With 0 bases removed from V and 7 bases from J, the gap between germline ends came to 9 bases. The CDR3 spells CASSEAFWSGELFF. The CDR3, as DNA: TGTGCCAGCAGTGAAGCTTTCTGGAGCGGGGAGCTGTTTTTT.

This chain uses TRBV18 with TRBJ1-1, with TRBD1 as a possible D gene (6 bases). Germline values: CDR1 KGHSH, CDR2 LQKENI. V was shortened by 2 bases and J by 6 bases, with 10 bases between the two germline ends. This CDR3 has 13 residues. In DNA form, the CDR3 reads TGTGCCAGCTCACCATACAGGGCCTCTGAAGCTTTCTTT. Protein product: CASSPYRASEAFF.

This clone was seen a few times. J is TRBJ2-7 and V is TRBV10-1, with 10 bases lining up with TRBD2. V shed 3 bases, J shed 4 bases, and the junction held 6 bases outside the gene matches. The CDR3 length is 15 residues. Germline CDR1 reads WNHNN; CDR2 reads SYGVQD (reference sequence). In DNA form, the CDR3 reads TGCGCCAGCAGTGAAGGGCTAGCGGGAGCTTACGAGCAGTACTTC. This encodes CASSEGLAGAYEQYF.

This clone was recorded a few times. The rearrangement joins TRBV2 to TRBJ2-1; 9 bases match TRBD2. The CDR3 is 14 amino acids. The V and J ends lost 8 bases and 0 bases, in that order; junction bases with no gene match: 2. CDR1 is SNHLY, CDR2 FYNNEI, per germline. CDR3 nucleotide sequence: TGTGCCAGCCTTAGCGGGAGCTCCTACAATGAGCAGTTCTTC. Protein product: CASLSGSSYNEQFF.

The chain carries TRBV5-1 and TRBJ1-3; D perhaps matches TRBD1 (5 bases). This CDR3 has 17 amino acids. The germline CDR1 and CDR2 sequences are SGHRS and YFSETQ. V lost 0 bases to trimming and J lost 0 bases, with 13 bases between them. The CDR3 region has the DNA TGCGCCAGCAGCTTGGGTGGGACTCTAGCCTCTGGAAACACCATATATTTT. Its translation is CASSLGGTLASGNTIYF.

V and J are TRBV30 and TRBJ1-1; D ambiguous. V shed 0 bases and J shed 0 bases, with 14 bases lying between them. Germline V CDR1 and CDR2: GTSNPN, SVGIG (reference sequence). The CDR3 is made up of 16 amino acids. Here the CDR3 reads CAWSVFTGRVNTEAFF. DNA for the CDR3: TGTGCCTGGAGTGTATTCACGGGGAGGGTGAACACTGAAGCTTTCTTT.

This rearrangement joins TRBV5-6 to TRBJ2-7, with 9 bases matching TRBD1. This CDR3 region has 15 residues. In germline, CDR1 is SGHDT, CDR2 YYEEEE. J was trimmed by 3 bases and V by 5 bases; bases with no gene match: 9. For the CDR3, the DNA is TGTGCCAGCAGGAGTTGGGGGACAGGGCACTACGAGCAGTACTTC. Translation gives CASRSWGTGHYEQYF.

V and J are TRBV7-9 and TRBJ2-7; D remains ambiguous. The CDR3 totals 14 residues. From germline, CDR1 is SEHNR and CDR2 FQNEAQ (reference sequence). The V end was cut by 1 base, the J end by 2 bases, with 9 bases between. CDR3 DNA sequence: TGTGCCAGCAGCTTAGTGGCGGCAACCTACGAGCAGTACTTC. Amino acid sequence: CASSLVAATYEQYF.

The chain has TRBV28 and TRBJ1-1, with D maybe TRBD1 (6 bases). Germline assignment: CDR1 MDHEN and CDR2 SYDVKM. The CDR3 sequence is 16 residues long. The V end lost 3 bases, the J end lost 1 base, and 15 bases lay between the germline ends. The CDR3 loop reads CASSFSPPTGNTEAFF. In nucleotides, the CDR3 is TGTGCCAGCAGTTTCTCCCCGCCGACAGGGAACACTGAAGCTTTCTTT.

The chain couples TRBV27 to TRBJ2-1; 9 nucleotides line up with TRBD2. V lost 6 bases and J lost 7; bases outside the gene matches: 7. There are 14 residues in the CDR3. Germline V gene lookup returns CDR1 MNHEY and CDR2 SMNVEV (reference sequence). The CDR3 is CASRTSGLWNEQFF. The DNA for the CDR3 is TGTGCCAGCAGGACTAGCGGACTATGGAATGAGCAGTTCTTC.

This clone was seen a handful of times. The chain has TRBV5-1 and TRBJ2-7; perhaps TRBD1 as D (6 bases). The V gene's germline CDR1 is SGHRS and CDR2 YFSETQ. The length of the CDR3 is 16 residues. The V gene lost 0 bases and the J gene lost 3 bases, with 16 bases spanning the gap. The CDR3 sequence: CASSLVGGDGSYEQYF. CDR3 nucleotide sequence: TGCGCCAGCAGCTTGGTAGGGGGAGACGGTAGCTACGAGCAGTACTTC.

The rearrangement links TRBV28 to TRBJ1-5; D remains ambiguous. V was cut by 4 bases and J by 4 bases, with 8 bases left in between. Germline V gene lookup returns CDR1 MDHEN and CDR2 SYDVKM. The CDR3 extends over 13 amino acids. CDR3 sequence (DNA): TGTGCCAGCAGTTGGTCAGGTAATCAGCCCCAGCATTTT. It translates to CASSWSGNQPQHF.